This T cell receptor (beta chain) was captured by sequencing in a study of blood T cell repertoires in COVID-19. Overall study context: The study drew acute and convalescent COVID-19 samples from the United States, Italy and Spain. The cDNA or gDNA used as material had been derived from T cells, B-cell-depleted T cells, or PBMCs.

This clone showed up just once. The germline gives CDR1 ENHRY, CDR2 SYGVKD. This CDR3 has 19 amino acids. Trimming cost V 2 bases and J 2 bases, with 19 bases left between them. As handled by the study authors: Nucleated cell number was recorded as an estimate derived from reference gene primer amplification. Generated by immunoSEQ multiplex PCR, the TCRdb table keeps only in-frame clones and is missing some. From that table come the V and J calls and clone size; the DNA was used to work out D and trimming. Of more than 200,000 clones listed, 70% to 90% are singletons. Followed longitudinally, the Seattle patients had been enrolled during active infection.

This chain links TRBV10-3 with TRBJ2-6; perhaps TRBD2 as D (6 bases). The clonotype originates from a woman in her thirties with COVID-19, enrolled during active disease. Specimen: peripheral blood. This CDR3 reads CAISEPSGGKGPGANVLTF. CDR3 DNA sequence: TGTGCCATCAGTGAGCCGTCCGGGGGAAAAGGCCCTGGGGCCAACGTCCTGACTTTC.